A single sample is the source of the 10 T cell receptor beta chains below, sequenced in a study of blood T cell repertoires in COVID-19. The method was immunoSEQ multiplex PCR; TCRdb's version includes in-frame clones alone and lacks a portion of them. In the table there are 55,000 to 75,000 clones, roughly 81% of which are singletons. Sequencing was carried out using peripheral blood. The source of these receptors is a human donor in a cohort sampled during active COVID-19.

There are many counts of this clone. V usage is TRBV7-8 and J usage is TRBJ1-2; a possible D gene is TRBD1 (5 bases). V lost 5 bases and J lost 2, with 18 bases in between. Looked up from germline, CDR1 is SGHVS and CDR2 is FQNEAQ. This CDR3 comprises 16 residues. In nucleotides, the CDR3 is TGTGCCAGCAGCCCAGTAATATTAGACAGCAACTATGGCTACACCTTC. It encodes CASSPVILDSNYGYTF.

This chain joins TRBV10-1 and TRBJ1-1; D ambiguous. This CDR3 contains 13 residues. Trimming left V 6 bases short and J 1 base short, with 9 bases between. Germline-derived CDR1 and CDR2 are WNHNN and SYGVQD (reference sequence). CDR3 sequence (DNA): TGCGCCAGCAGGAGGGCCCCGAACACTGAAGCTTTCTTT. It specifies CASRRAPNTEAFF.

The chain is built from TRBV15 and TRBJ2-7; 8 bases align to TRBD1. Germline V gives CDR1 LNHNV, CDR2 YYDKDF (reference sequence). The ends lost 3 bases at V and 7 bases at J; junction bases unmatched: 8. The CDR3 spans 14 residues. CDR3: CATSSEGRQGEQYF. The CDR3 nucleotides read TGTGCCACCAGCAGCGAGGGGAGACAGGGGGAGCAGTACTTC.

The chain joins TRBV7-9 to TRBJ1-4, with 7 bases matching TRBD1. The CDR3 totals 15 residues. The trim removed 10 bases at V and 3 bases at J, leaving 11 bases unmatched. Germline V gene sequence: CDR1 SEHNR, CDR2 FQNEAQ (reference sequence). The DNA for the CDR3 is TGTGCCATCTTAGACCTGGGACAGTCTAATGAAAAACTGTTTTTT. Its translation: CAILDLGQSNEKLFF.

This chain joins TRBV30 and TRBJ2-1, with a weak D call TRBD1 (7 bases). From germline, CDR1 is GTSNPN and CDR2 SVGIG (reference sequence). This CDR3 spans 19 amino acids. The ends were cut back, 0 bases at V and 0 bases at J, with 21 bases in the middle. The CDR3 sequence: CAWSVQGVGQGGSYNEQFF. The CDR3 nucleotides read TGTGCCTGGAGTGTACAAGGCGTCGGGCAGGGGGGCTCCTACAATGAGCAGTTCTTC. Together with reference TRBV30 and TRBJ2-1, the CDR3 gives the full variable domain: SQTIHQWPATLVQPVGSPLSLECTVEGTSNPNLYWYRQAAGRGLQLLFYSVGIGQISSEVPQNLSASRPQDRQFILSSKKLLLSDSGFYLCAWSVQGVGQGGSYNEQFFGPGTRLTVL.

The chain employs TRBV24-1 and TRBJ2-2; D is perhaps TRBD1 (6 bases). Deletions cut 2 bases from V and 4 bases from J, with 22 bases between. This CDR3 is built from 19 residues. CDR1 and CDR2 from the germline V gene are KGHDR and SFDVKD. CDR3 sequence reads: CATSDSQGFGGKGTGELFF. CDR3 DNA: TGTGCCACCAGTGATTCCCAGGGGTTTGGTGGCAAGGGCACCGGGGAGCTGTTTTTT.

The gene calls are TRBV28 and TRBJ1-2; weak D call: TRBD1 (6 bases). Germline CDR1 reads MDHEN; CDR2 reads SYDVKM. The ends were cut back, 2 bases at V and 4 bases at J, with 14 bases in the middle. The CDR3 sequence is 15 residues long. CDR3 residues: CASSLGATGSYGYTF. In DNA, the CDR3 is TGTGCCAGCAGTTTAGGCGCCACAGGGAGCTATGGCTACACCTTC.

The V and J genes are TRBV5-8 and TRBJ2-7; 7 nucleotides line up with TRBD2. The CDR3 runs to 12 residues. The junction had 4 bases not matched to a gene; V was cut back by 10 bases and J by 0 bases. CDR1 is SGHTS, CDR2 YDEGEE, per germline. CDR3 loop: CAAGDASYEQYF. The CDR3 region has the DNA TGTGCCGCGGGGGACGCCTCCTACGAGCAGTACTTC. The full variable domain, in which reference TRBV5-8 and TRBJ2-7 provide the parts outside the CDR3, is EAGVTQSPTHLIKTRGQQATLRCSPISGHTSVYWYQQALGLGLQFLLWYDEGEERNRGNFPPRFSGRQFPNYSSELNVNALELEDSALYLCAAGDASYEQYFGPGTRLTVT.

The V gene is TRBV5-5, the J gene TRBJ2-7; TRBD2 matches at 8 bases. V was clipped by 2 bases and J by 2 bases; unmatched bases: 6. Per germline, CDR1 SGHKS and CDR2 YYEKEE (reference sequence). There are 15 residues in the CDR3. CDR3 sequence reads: CASSFTAGGTYEQYF. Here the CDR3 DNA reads TGTGCCAGCAGCTTTACCGCGGGGGGAACCTACGAGCAGTACTTC.

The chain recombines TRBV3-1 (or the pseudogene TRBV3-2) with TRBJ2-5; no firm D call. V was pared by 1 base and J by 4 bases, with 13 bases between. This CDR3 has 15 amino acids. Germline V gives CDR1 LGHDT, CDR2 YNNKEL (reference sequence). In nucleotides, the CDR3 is TGTGCCAGCAGCCAAGCCCTCCGGGTCGGAGAGACCCAGTACTTC. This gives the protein CASSQALRVGETQYF.